Sequencing of this T cell receptor (beta chain) was carried out in a study of graft-versus-host responses after intestinal transplantation. The wider study: As for transplant type, recipients had multivisceral, liver-intestinal, or isolated intestinal grafts.

Assay used: immunoSEQ multiplex PCR; TCRdb lists only in-frame clones, some missing. The repertoire holds some 85,000 clones, with approximately 90% as singletons. This CDR3 region has 14 residues. V was pared by 4 bases and J by 14 bases, with 13 bases of the junction left unmatched. CDR1 and CDR2 from the germline V gene are MGHRA and YSYEKL. The sample holds one count of this clone. The target antigen is unknown. The clonotype was recovered from a human donor who was the organ donor for an intestinal transplant. The chain joins TRBV4-1 to TRBJ2-1, with 8 bases identical to TRBD2. Sequenced material: unstimulated CD8+ T cells sorted from spleen or lymph node cells, taken before transplant. The CDR3 coding sequence is TGCGCCAGCAGCCCGGGGCTAGCGGGTTTAAGGGAGTTCTTC. Protein product: CASSPGLAGLREFF.